The clone carrying this TCR beta chain was seen at least ten times. As yet, its antigen is unknown. The record originates from a study of T cells in Graves' hyperthyroidism and ophthalmopathy. Looking at the study overall: At initial diagnosis, before any treatment had begun, peripheral blood was obtained. Study conclusions and caveats: Blood also contained most expanded thyroid clonotypes above 0.001.

Newly diagnosed hyperthyroidism, duration under 2 months, in patients aged 18 to 65. Criteria for exclusion of patients were uncontrolled infection, other autoimmune disease, pregnancy or lactation. There were TCR beta CDR3 regions amplified from RNA transcripts. TCR CDR3 regions were first amplified by RT-PCR with HTBI primers. TCRdb ran MiXCR on the multiplex PCR reads and lists one entry per CDR3 protein. The sample consists of 550,000 to 600,000 distinct CDR3 sequences, over 15% of them appearing once. CDR1 GTSNPN and CDR2 SVGIG come from the germline V gene (reference sequence). The CDR3 sequence is 12 residues long. The V gene lost 0 bases and the J gene lost 6 bases, with 8 bases spanning the gap.

The chain joins TRBV30 to TRBJ1-2; no clear D. The origin of this receptor is a woman aged 18-35 years with Graves' hyperthyroidism. The specimen sequenced was blood. The CDR3 spells CAWSVHPDGYTF. The CDR3 DNA reads TGTGCCTGGAGTGTACACCCGGATGGCTACACCTTC.